These T cell receptor beta chains were read from a single sample in a study of breast tumors, draining lymph nodes, adjacent tissues. TCRdb reprocessed the multiplex PCR reads with MiXCR, giving one entry per CDR3 protein. This table has 20,000 to 25,000 distinct CDR3 sequences, approximately 48% appearing once. The sample taken for sequencing was breast tumor tissue. These receptor sequences come from a female donor with breast cancer. Some clones in this sample may be carry-over from other donors' samples. Each CDR3 is given with its conserved first and last residue. The D gene is left open where the match is weak. Rows give clone size only sometimes, using once, few, many, or a class for an expanded clone.

many,TRBD2,TRBJ2-1,TRBV18,CASSPRRAGGGEQFF,TGTGCCAGCTCACCACGCCGAGCGGGAGGGGGTGAGCAGTTCTTC
NA,TRBD2,TRBJ2-2,TRBV7-2,CASSLEASGTTGTGELFF,TGTGCCAGCAGCTTAGAGGCTAGCGGGACGACAGGGACCGGGGAGCTGTTTTTT
many,TRBD2,TRBJ2-3,TRBV7-2,CASSLVAGRRTDTQYF,TGTGCCAGCAGCTTAGTAGCGGGAAGGAGGACAGATACGCAGTATTTT
few,NA,TRBJ2-5,TRBV7-2,CASREQETQYF,TGTGCCAGCAGGGAGCAAGAGACCCAGTACTTC
many,NA,TRBJ2-7,TRBV28,CASSHGTPDSYEQYF,TGTGCCAGCAGCCACGGGACTCCCGACTCCTACGAGCAGTACTTC
NA,NA,TRBJ2-5,TRBV12-3/TRBV12-4,CASSLEGTQYF,TGTGCCAGCAGTCTGGAAGGGACCCAGTACTTC
NA,TRBD2,TRBJ2-1,TRBV7-9,CASSLASSGTSGYNEQFF,TGTGCCAGCAGCTTAGCGAGTTCCGGGACTAGCGGCTACAATGAGCAGTTCTTC
NA,NA,TRBJ2-1,TRBV9,CASSDVTGRNEQSF,TGTGCCAGCAGTGATGTGACAGGGAGGAATGAGCAGTCCTTC
medium-sized,NA,TRBJ2-7,TRBV12-3/TRBV12-4,CASSHEERSYEQYF,TGTGCCAGCAGTCACGAAGAACGGTCCTACGAGCAGTACTTC
many,NA,TRBJ1-1,TRBV20-1,CSAPNTEAFF,TGCAGTGCGCCGAACACTGAAGCTTTCTTT
NA,NA,TRBJ2-5,TRBV10-3,CAISEGQGETQYF,TGTGCCATCAGTGAGGGCCAGGGTGAGACCCAGTACTTC
many,NA,TRBJ1-6,TRBV19,CASKSESSYNSPLHF,TGTGCCAGTAAAAGCGAAAGCTCCTATAATTCACCCCTCCACTTT
once,NA,TRBJ2-2,TRBV5-4,CASSLGAGNTGELFF,TGTGCCAGCAGCTTGGGTGCGGGGAACACCGGGGAGCTGTTTTTT
NA,TRBD1,TRBJ2-3,TRBV6-1,CATGRTAYGGQPQYF,TGTGCCACTGGCCGGACAGCCTATGGGGGACAGCCCCAGTATTTT
many,TRBD2,TRBJ2-1,TRBV5-1,CASSYGTSGMNEQFF,TGCGCCAGCAGCTACGGGACTAGCGGGATGAATGAGCAGTTCTTC
many,TRBD1,TRBJ1-1,TRBV4-1,CASSRGQRLNTEAFF,TGCGCCAGCAGCAGGGGACAGCGTTTGAACACTGAAGCTTTCTTT
NA,NA,TRBJ2-2,TRBV24-1,CATSDTGQNTGELFF,TGTGCCACCAGTGATACAGGACAGAACACCGGGGAGCTGTTTTTT
NA,NA,TRBJ2-3,TRBV10-1,CASKSLETSTDTQYF,TGTGCCAGCAAGTCCCTCGAGACCTCCACAGATACGCAGTATTTT
once,NA,TRBJ1-6,TRBV7-8,CASGGVGSPLHF,TGTGCCTCTGGGGGGGTTGGATCACCCCTCCACTTT
NA,TRBD2,TRBJ2-7,TRBV20-1,CSVPPGLAGGIHEQYF,TGCAGTGTTCCCCCGGGACTAGCGGGAGGGATCCACGAGCAGTACTTC
NA,TRBD2,TRBJ2-2,TRBV20-1,CSASAGAGELFF,TGCAGTGCTAGTGCGGGAGCCGGGGAGCTCTTTTTT
NA,TRBD1,TRBJ1-2,TRBV29-1,CSVYGTGSYGYTF,TGCAGCGTTTACGGGACAGGGTCGTATGGCTACACCTTC
NA,NA,TRBJ2-2,TRBV5-4,CASSPRLNTGELFF,TGTGCCAGCAGCCCGAGGTTGAACACCGGGGAGCTGTTTTTT
NA,TRBD2,TRBJ2-3,TRBV6-4,CASGTSGRADTQYF,TGTGCCAGCGGGACTAGCGGGAGGGCAGATACGCAGTATTTT
NA,NA,TRBJ2-3,TRBV7-3,CASSLTREQTDTQYF,TGTGCCAGCAGCTTAACGAGGGAACAGACAGATACGCAGTATTTT
NA,NA,TRBJ1-2,TRBV3-1,CASSQGVRLYYGYTF,TGTGCCAGCAGCCAAGGGGTAAGGCTCTACTATGGCTACACCTTC
once,NA,TRBJ2-5,TRBV24-1,CATSDPGAVVGAAQYF,TGTGCCACCAGTGATCCCGGGGCCGTGGTTGGGGCGGCCCAGTACTTC